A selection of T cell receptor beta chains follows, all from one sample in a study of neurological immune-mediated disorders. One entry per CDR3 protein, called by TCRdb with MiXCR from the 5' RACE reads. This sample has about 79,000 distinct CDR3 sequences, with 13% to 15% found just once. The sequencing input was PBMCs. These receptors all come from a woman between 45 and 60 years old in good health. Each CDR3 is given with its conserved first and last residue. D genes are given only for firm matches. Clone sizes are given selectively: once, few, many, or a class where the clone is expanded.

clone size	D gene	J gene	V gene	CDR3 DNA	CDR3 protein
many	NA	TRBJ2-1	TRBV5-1	TGCGCCAGCAGCTTGGTTGTCCTAGCGAGCCACAATGAGCAGTTCTTC	CASSLVVLASHNEQFF
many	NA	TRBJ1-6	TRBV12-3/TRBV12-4	TGTGCCAGCAGTTTAGACACGAACAATTCACCCCTCCACTTT	CASSLDTNNSPLHF
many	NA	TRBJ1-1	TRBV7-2	TGTGCCAGCAGCCCAGGGACGTCTGAAGCTTTCTTT	CASSPGTSEAFF
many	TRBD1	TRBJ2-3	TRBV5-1	TGCGCCAGCAGCCCAGGGGGAGTGGAAGATACGCAGTATTTT	CASSPGGVEDTQYF
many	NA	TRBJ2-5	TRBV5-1	TGCGCCAGCAGCGGGGAAGAGACCCAGTACTTC	CASSGEETQYF
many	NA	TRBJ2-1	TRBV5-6	TGTGCCAGCAGCCCGGGGGGCGAAGACAATGAGCAGTTCTTC	CASSPGGEDNEQFF
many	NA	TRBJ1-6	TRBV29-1	TGCAGCGTTCAGACAGGAGGCTATAATTCACCCCTCCACTTT	CSVQTGGYNSPLHF
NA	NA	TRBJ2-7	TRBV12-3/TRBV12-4	NA	CASTNQTSMYLCASSLNTGYEQYF
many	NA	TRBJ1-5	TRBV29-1	TGCAGCGTCGGGGGTGGGGGGAATCAGCCCCAGCATTTT	CSVGGGGNQPQHF
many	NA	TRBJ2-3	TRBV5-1	TGCGCCAGCAGCTTGATGAGAGATACGCAGTATTTT	CASSLMRDTQYF
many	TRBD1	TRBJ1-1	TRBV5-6	TGTGCCAGCAGCTCCCGACAGGGTCGGACTGAAGCTTTCTTT	CASSSRQGRTEAFF
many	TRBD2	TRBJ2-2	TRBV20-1	TGCAGTGCTAGAGATTCGGCTAGCGGAGCCGGGGAGCTGTTTTTT	CSARDSASGAGELFF
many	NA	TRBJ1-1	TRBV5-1	TGCGCCAGCAGCGAGGACAGCCTTGAAGCTTTCTTT	CASSEDSLEAFF
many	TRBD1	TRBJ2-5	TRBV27	TGTGCCAGCAGTTTAAACAGGGGGCAGCGCGAGACCCAGTACTTC	CASSLNRGQRETQYF
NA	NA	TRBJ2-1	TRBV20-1	TGCAGTGCTAGCGGGGGGCCCTACAATGAGCAGTTCTTC	CSASGGPYNEQFF
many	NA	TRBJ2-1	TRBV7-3	TGTGCCAGCAGCGCAGGGACGGATTTTTACAATGAGCAGTTCTTC	CASSAGTDFYNEQFF
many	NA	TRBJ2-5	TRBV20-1	TGCAGTGCTAAAATAAACAGGGAGGGGACCCAGTACTTC	CSAKINREGTQYF